One and the same sample provided the 16 T cell receptor beta chains below, sequenced in a study of blood T cells in healthy people across ages. Alongside a J-beta primer mix, a sample-barcoded 5' primer served in a second PCR lasting about 7 to 12 cycles. TCRdb passed the 5' RACE reads through MiXCR, listing each CDR3 protein once. The data show 850,000 to 1,000,000 distinct CDR3 sequences, just over 50% seen once. What was sequenced was blood. The receptors derive from a woman aged 55-70 years in good health.

The gene calls are TRBV24-1 and TRBJ2-3; the match to TRBD2 covers 10 bases. Per the germline V gene, CDR1 is KGHDR and CDR2 is SFDVKD. The CDR3 runs 14 residues. The trim removed 7 bases at V and 2 bases at J, leaving 2 bases unmatched. CDR3 in DNA: TGTGCCACCAGGGGGACTAGCGCCACAGATACGCAGTATTTT. It codes for CATRGTSATDTQYF.

In regard to this clonotype: One end of the junction does not line up with germline, which may come from a read error. This chain connects TRBV7-2 to TRBJ2-1; 9 positions agree with TRBD1. Per the germline V gene, CDR1 is SGHTA and CDR2 is FQGNSA. The CDR3 is 14 residues long. The DNA for the CDR3 is TGTGCCAACAGCGCCGGGACAGGGCAGAATGAGCAGTTCTTC. Translation: CANSAGTGQNEQFF.

This clonotype was found a few times. The chain recombines TRBV5-1 with TRBJ2-5, with 7 bases aligning to TRBD2. Matching the DNA end better, TRBJ2-7 makes the J call doubtful. Germline V gives CDR1 SGHRS, CDR2 YFSETQ. The CDR3 loop spans 15 amino acids. The CDR3, as DNA: TGCGCCAGCAGCCAAAGGTTGGCGGGAGAGTTCGAGCAGTACTTC. Its translation is CASSQRLAGEFEQYF.

This clonotype was counted between two and nine times. The genes are TRBV7-6 and TRBJ2-1, with TRBD2 identical over 8 bases. Germline V gene lookup returns CDR1 SGHVS and CDR2 FNYEAQ. The CDR3 totals 17 residues. Trimming took 5 bases from V and 4 from J; bases not matched to a gene: 13. CDR3 amino acids: CASSHPLAGLGYNEQFF. The CDR3 bases are TGTGCCAGCAGCCACCCGTTGGCGGGACTAGGATACAATGAGCAGTTCTTC.

The rearrangement links TRBV20-1 to TRBJ2-4; D ambiguous. TRBJ2-7 matches the DNA end more closely, so the J call is doubtful. There are 11 residues in the CDR3. The V gene's germline CDR1 is DFQATT and CDR2 SNEGSKA (reference sequence). In DNA form, the CDR3 reads TGCAGTGCTAGCCGGATCGACGAGCAGTACTTC. Translated, it gives CSASRIDEQYF.

This sequence joins TRBV20-1 and TRBJ2-7, with 7 positions matching TRBD1. The DNA end is more similar to TRBJ2-5, so the J call may be wrong. The length of the CDR3 is 16 residues. Germline V gene lookup returns CDR1 DFQATT and CDR2 SNEGSKA (reference sequence). Here the CDR3 DNA reads TGCAGTGCTAGTCTCCCGTCGACAGGGCGAGTGGAGACCCAGTACTTC. Protein sequence: CSASLPSTGRVETQYF.

This clonotype was seen a few times. The rearrangement links TRBV27 to TRBJ1-4; D gene ambiguous. V lost 3 bases, J lost 14 bases, and 7 bases lay in between. CDR1 is MNHEY, CDR2 SMNVEV, per germline (reference sequence). The length of the CDR3 is 10 residues. For the CDR3, the DNA is TGTGCCAGCAGTTTTGGGGTGCTGTTTTTT. Translating gives CASSFGVLFF.

The CDR3 nucleotides are TGCGCCAGCAGCCAAGGAACGGGGCGGGATGAAAAACTGTTTTTT. Translating gives CASSQGTGRDEKLFF. This chain connects TRBV4-1 to TRBJ1-4, with TRBD1 as a possible D gene (5 bases). The V gene lost 1 base and the J gene lost 6 bases, with 12 bases spanning the gap. Germline-derived CDR1 and CDR2 are MGHRA and YSYEKL. The CDR3 spans 15 residues.

In this sample, this clonotype turned up a few times. The chain has TRBV15 and TRBJ2-2; D unclear. Germline CDR1 and CDR2: LNHNV and YYDKDF (reference sequence). The germline V and J ends were trimmed by 3 bases and 3 bases, with 8 bases remaining between them. This CDR3 is built from 14 residues. The CDR3 coding sequence is TGTGCCACCAGCAGTGACCGTTACACCGGGGAGCTGTTTTTT. This sequence encodes CATSSDRYTGELFF.

This clonotype was recorded only once. The chain joins TRBV7-2 to TRBJ2-7; 8 bases map to TRBD2. V trimming: 3 bases; J trimming: 1 base; junction bases outside the gene matches: 14. The CDR3 is 18 amino acids. CDR1 is SGHTA and CDR2 is FQGNSA in the germline V gene. CDR3 amino acids: CASSFRGGTGGRSYEQYF. The DNA for the CDR3 is TGTGCCAGCAGCTTTAGAGGGGGGACGGGCGGGAGGTCCTACGAGCAGTACTTC.

The rearrangement joins TRBV5-1 to TRBJ2-4; D uncertain. Germline assignment: CDR1 SGHRS and CDR2 YFSETQ. Trimming took 4 bases from V and 15 from J, leaving 29 bases between them. This CDR3 has 16 residues. The chain's CDR3 is CASSKDGGPPSILSYF. CDR3 DNA sequence: TGCGCCAGCAGCAAGGACGGTGGCCCCCCATCGATTTTATCGTACTTC.

The chain joins TRBV28 to TRBJ2-2; no reliable D call. With 5 bases removed from V and 13 bases from J, the gap between germline ends came to 11 bases. CDR1 and CDR2 from the germline V gene are MDHEN and SYDVKM. The length of the CDR3 is 11 residues. DNA of the CDR3: TGTGCCAGCAGTGAGTGGACCGGGCTGTTTTTT. Protein sequence: CASSEWTGLFF. The full variable domain, its missing parts supplied by reference TRBV28 and TRBJ2-2, is DVKVTQSSRYLVKRTGEKVFLECVQDMDHENMFWYRQDPGLGLRLIYFSYDVKMKEKGDIPEGYSVSREKKERFSLILESASTNQTSMYLCASSEWTGLFFGEGSRLTVL.

The rearrangement links TRBV5-1 to TRBJ2-5; D is ambiguous. CDR1 SGHRS and CDR2 YFSETQ come from the germline V gene. Trimming stripped 3 bases from V and 6 bases from J, with 12 bases between. CDR3 length: 13 residues. The CDR3 region has the DNA TGCGCCAGCAGCTCTTCACAAGGGAAGACCCAGTACTTC. Protein sequence: CASSSSQGKTQYF. Using reference TRBV5-1 and TRBJ2-5 for the parts outside the CDR3, the full variable domain is KAGVTQTPRYLIKTRGQQVTLSCSPISGHRSVSWYQQTPGQGLQFLFEYFSETQRNKGNFPGRFSGRQFSNSRSEMNVSTLELGDSALYLCASSSSQGKTQYFGPGTRLLVL.

This clonotype was detected only a few times. This rearrangement joins TRBV7-9 to TRBJ2-7; D is uncertain. CDR3 size: 12 residues. Germline V lookup: CDR1 SEHNR, CDR2 FQNEAQ (reference sequence). The V end lost 2 bases, the J end lost 3 bases, and 5 bases lay between the germline ends. The CDR3 here is CASSLSYYEQYF. For the CDR3, the DNA is TGTGCCAGCAGCTTATCCTACTACGAGCAGTACTTC.

V is TRBV15 and J is TRBJ2-7, with 9 bases lining up with TRBD1. Germline CDR1 is LNHNV and CDR2 is YYDKDF (reference sequence). There are 15 residues in the CDR3. J gave up 10 bases and V 2 bases, and 12 bases lay outside the gene matches. The CDR3 reads CATSRPGTGTLAQYF. In DNA form, the CDR3 reads TGTGCCACCAGCAGACCCGGGACAGGGACGTTGGCCCAGTACTTC.

V is TRBV11-2 and J is TRBJ2-7; 11 nucleotides align to TRBD2. Germline V CDR1 and CDR2: SGHAT, FQNNGV. V lost 1 base, J lost 6 bases, and 8 bases stayed unmatched. The CDR3 covers 16 residues. The CDR3 nucleotides read TGTGCCAGCAGCTTAGGGAACCGGCTAGCGGGAGGCGAGCAGTACTTC. Its translation is CASSLGNRLAGGEQYF.